The next 17 T cell receptor beta chains were all read from a single sample in a study of blood T cell repertoires in COVID-19. Produced via immunoSEQ multiplex PCR; TCRdb's table is partial and in-frame only. This table holds under 350,000 clones, around 86% found once. The sequenced sample was PBMCs or T cells enriched from blood (not recorded which). Source of these receptors: a woman aged 18-29 years who had recovered from COVID-19.

The chain joins TRBV7-2 to TRBJ2-1; tentatively, D is TRBD2 (7 bases). Germline-derived CDR1 and CDR2 are SGHTA and FQGNSA. Trimming took off 0 bases at V and 7 bases at J, with 13 bases between the two ends. The CDR3 length is 15 residues. The CDR3 DNA follows: TGTGCCAGCAGCTTAGCGGGGGGGCGCTCGAATGAGCAGTTCTTC. Translated: CASSLAGGRSNEQFF.

This chain joins TRBV3-1 (or the pseudogene TRBV3-2) and TRBJ1-2; tentative D call: TRBD1 (5 bases). Trimming shortened V by 1 base and J by 1 base, and 10 bases separated the two germline ends. This CDR3 is 15 amino acids long. Germline CDR1 is LGHDT and CDR2 is YNNKEL (reference sequence). The CDR3 protein is CASSQGQGVNYGYTF. CDR3 nucleotide sequence: TGTGCCAGCAGCCAAGGGCAAGGGGTTAACTATGGCTACACCTTC.

The CDR3 protein is CASSQPPGLADTDTQYF. As DNA, the CDR3 is TGTGCCAGCAGCCAACCCCCAGGACTAGCCGACACAGATACGCAGTATTTT. The genes are TRBV4-2 and TRBJ2-3, with 8 bases fitting TRBD2. This CDR3 is built from 17 residues. Germline V CDR1 and CDR2: LGHNA, YNFKEQ. J gave up 2 bases and V 2 bases, and 9 bases lay outside the gene matches.

V gene TRBV7-9 combines with J gene TRBJ1-2; the match to TRBD1 covers 10 bases. The CDR3 consists of 14 residues. Germline V lookup: CDR1 SEHNR, CDR2 FQNEAQ (reference sequence). Unmatched junction bases numbered 8, after V lost 5 bases and J lost 8 bases. CDR3 amino acids: CASSLDRGQRGYTF. The DNA for the CDR3 is TGTGCCAGCAGCCTAGACAGGGGGCAGAGAGGCTACACCTTC.

The chain couples TRBV27 to TRBJ1-4; tentative D call: TRBD1 (6 bases). Trimming took 2 bases from V and 6 from J, leaving 19 bases between them. The CDR3 covers 17 residues. Germline CDR1 reads MNHEY; CDR2 reads SMNVEV (reference sequence). The CDR3 reads CASSLEGPRGFDEKLFF. CDR3 in DNA: TGTGCCAGCAGTTTAGAGGGGCCCAGGGGCTTTGATGAAAAACTGTTTTTT.

This clone showed up just once. The chain employs TRBV29-1 and TRBJ1-2, with a tentative D call TRBD1 (6 bases). Germline values: CDR1 SQVTM, CDR2 ANQGSEA. The CDR3 loop spans 15 amino acids. V dropped 6 bases and J dropped 4 bases, with 21 bases sitting between them. In DNA, the CDR3 is TGCAGCGTCGTTTGGGGGCAGGGGAGATCCTATGGCTACACCTTC. Its protein is CSVVWGQGRSYGYTF.

The sample holds one count of this clone. The rearrangement links TRBV27 to TRBJ2-1; D perhaps matches TRBD2 (6 bases). Germline V lookup: CDR1 MNHEY, CDR2 SMNVEV (reference sequence). Trimming pared 2 bases from V and 4 bases from J, leaving 12 bases between. The CDR3 spans 15 residues. CDR3 in amino acids: CASSLVAAIYNEQFF. The CDR3 DNA follows: TGTGCCAGCAGTTTAGTAGCGGCGATATACAATGAGCAGTTCTTC.

The chain joins TRBV4-3 to TRBJ2-5; the match to TRBD2 covers 11 bases. The CDR3 runs to 16 residues. Per germline, CDR1 LGHNA and CDR2 YSLEER. V lost 7 bases and J lost 1; bases outside the gene matches: 8. CDR3 bases: TGCGCCAGCAAACGAAATCTAGCGGGGGGCCAAGAGACCCAGTACTTC. It specifies CASKRNLAGGQETQYF.

The gene calls are TRBV7-8 and TRBJ2-5, with 8 bases matching TRBD1. CDR1 and CDR2 from the germline V gene are SGHVS and FQNEAQ. This CDR3 has 13 amino acids. V dropped 5 bases and J dropped 5; count of bases not matched to a gene: 4. CDR3 DNA: TGTGCCAGCAGCCGGGACAGGAGGGAGACCCAGTACTTC. Translating it yields CASSRDRRETQYF.

This clone was detected once. V gene TRBV7-3 combines with J gene TRBJ2-7, with 9 bases lining up with TRBD2. CDR3 length: 14 residues. V trimming: 2 bases; J trimming: 5 bases; junction bases outside the gene matches: 4. The V gene's germline CDR1 is SGHTA and CDR2 FQGTGA. In DNA, the CDR3 is TGTGCCAGCAGCTTAGCGGGAGGGCTTGACGAGCAGTACTTC. Its translation: CASSLAGGLDEQYF.

The table lists this clone with a few counts. The chain combines TRBV7-9 with TRBJ1-2, with a possible D match to TRBD1 (5 bases). Germline V gene sequence: CDR1 SEHNR, CDR2 FQNEAQ (reference sequence). There are 14 residues in the CDR3. Trimming removed 8 bases from V and 3 bases from J, with 16 bases in between. The CDR3 sequence: CASRWGGSDYGYTF. The CDR3 region has the DNA TGTGCCAGCCGCTGGGGGGGAAGTGACTATGGCTACACCTTC.

The chain links TRBV6-1 to TRBJ2-5; D might be TRBD1 (6 bases). The CDR3 is 16 amino acids. Germline-derived CDR1 and CDR2 are MNHNS and SASEGT. V lost 1 base to trimming and J lost 2 bases, with 14 bases between them. CDR3 residues: CASSEDRVRAQETQYF. The CDR3 bases are TGTGCCAGCAGTGAAGACAGGGTCAGGGCACAAGAGACCCAGTACTTC.

This clone has a handful of counts. The chain carries TRBV6-5 and TRBJ2-7; TRBD1 agrees at 9 bases. The CDR3 is made up of 13 amino acids. V lost 6 bases and J lost 6; bases outside the gene matches: 6. Germline-derived CDR1 and CDR2 are MNHEY and SVGAGI. The CDR3 bases are TGTGCCAGCAGGACGGACAGGGGACGCGAGCAGTACTTC. Translated: CASRTDRGREQYF.

The gene calls are TRBV29-1 and TRBJ2-5; D not resolved. Germline V CDR1 and CDR2: SQVTM, ANQGSEA. Trimming removed 1 base at V and 5 bases at J, with 5 bases between. The CDR3 contains 11 residues. The chain's CDR3 is CSVEGLETQYF. CDR3 nucleotides: TGCAGCGTTGAAGGTCTGGAGACCCAGTACTTC.

Only a few counts were recorded for this clone. The chain recombines TRBV5-4 with TRBJ2-1, with a possible D match to TRBD1 (5 bases). Germline-derived CDR1 and CDR2 are SGHNT and YYREEE (reference sequence). This CDR3 contains 15 residues. With 0 bases removed from V and 0 bases from J, the gap between germline ends came to 7 bases. CDR3 region: CASSLDTGSYNEQFF. In DNA, the CDR3 is TGTGCCAGCAGCTTGGATACAGGCTCCTACAATGAGCAGTTCTTC.

This chain links TRBV30 with TRBJ2-3; 11 nucleotides match TRBD2. The junction had 16 bases not matched to a gene; V was cut back by 2 bases and J by 0 bases. The CDR3 runs 20 residues. The germline V gene has CDR1 GTSNPN and CDR2 SVGIG (reference sequence). DNA of the CDR3: TGTGCCTGGAGTACCCTACTTCTAGCGGGGGGAGAAACTAGCACAGATACGCAGTATTTT. It yields the protein CAWSTLLLAGGETSTDTQYF.

The chain employs TRBV10-3 and TRBJ2-7, with TRBD2 matching over 8 bases. The trim removed 3 bases at V and 2 bases at J, leaving 6 bases unmatched. The CDR3 length is 15 residues. Per germline, CDR1 ENHRY and CDR2 SYGVKD. The CDR3 region is CAISETSGDAYEQYF. CDR3 DNA sequence: TGTGCCATCAGTGAAACTAGCGGAGACGCCTACGAGCAGTACTTC.